Below are 17 T cell receptor beta chains sequenced from a single sample in a study of OX40 agonist ivuxolimab in advanced cancers. Some clones are missing from TCRdb's copy, which holds only in-frame ones; the method was immunoSEQ multiplex PCR. This sample yields 50,000 or so clones, of which 65% to 90% are seen a single time; roughly 0.88% belongs to the top ten. The sequences come from CD4+ or CD8+ T cells sorted from blood, collected in a trial of the OX40 agonist ivuxolimab. These receptor sequences come from an adult with an advanced solid tumor such as melanoma, head and neck, liver or kidney cancer.

The chain employs TRBV11-3 and TRBJ2-2, with D unresolved. Germline assignment: CDR1 SGHNT and CDR2 YENEEA. The CDR3 contains 12 residues. Trimming removed 5 bases from V and 2 bases from J, with 3 bases in between. In DNA, the CDR3 is TGTGCCAGCAGCCGAAACACCGGGGAGCTGTTTTTT. Translation: CASSRNTGELFF.

This clone was counted only a few times. The rearrangement links TRBV15 to TRBJ2-7; D tentatively fits TRBD1 or TRBD2 (5 bases each). Trimming took off 8 bases at V and 6 bases at J, with 17 bases between the two ends. In germline, CDR1 is LNHNV, CDR2 YYDKDF (reference sequence). The CDR3 has 13 residues. CDR3 protein: CATAGDGLREQYF. DNA for the CDR3: TGTGCCACCGCTGGGGACGGCCTTCGCGAGCAGTACTTC.

The chain couples TRBV28 to TRBJ2-1; D ambiguous. V was clipped by 8 bases and J by 11 bases, with 19 bases between them. The CDR3 extends over 13 amino acids. From germline, CDR1 is MDHEN and CDR2 SYDVKM. The DNA of the CDR3 is TGTGCCAGCCGTTCCTTAAGGACCCCAAAGCAGTTCTTC. Translated, it gives CASRSLRTPKQFF.

The chain couples TRBV29-1 to TRBJ2-7; D gene unclear. Germline V lookup: CDR1 SQVTM, CDR2 ANQGSEA. The CDR3 loop spans 13 amino acids. The ends were cut back, 4 bases at V and 5 bases at J, with 15 bases in the middle. In DNA form, the CDR3 reads TGCAGCGTTGTTGGCAGATTTCAGCACGAGCAGTACTTC. This gives the protein CSVVGRFQHEQYF.

The chain uses TRBV6-6 and TRBJ2-7; 7 bases fit TRBD1. The CDR3 runs to 13 residues. V was pared by 4 bases and J by 5 bases, with 5 bases of the junction left unmatched. Germline V lookup: CDR1 MNHNY, CDR2 SVGAGI (reference sequence). The CDR3 DNA reads TGTGCCAGCAGTTTAGACAGGGTCAACGAGCAGTACTTC. It yields the protein CASSLDRVNEQYF.

The V call is TRBV19, the J call TRBJ2-2; D not resolved. The CDR3 has 14 amino acids. Looked up from germline, CDR1 is LNHDA and CDR2 is SQIVND (reference sequence). V lost 8 bases to trimming and J lost 1 base, with 11 bases between them. The CDR3 nucleotides read TGTGCCAGTCATCCCCCAGGGAACACCGGGGAGCTGTTTTTT. It translates to CASHPPGNTGELFF.

The chain joins TRBV4-1 to TRBJ2-7, with TRBD2 matching over 7 bases. V shed 3 bases and J 2 bases; nucleotides not matched to a gene: 10. There are 16 residues in the CDR3. Germline CDR1 reads MGHRA; CDR2 reads YSYEKL. CDR3 nucleotide sequence: TGCGCCAGCAGCCAGGTAAGGGAGGGAAGGACCTACGAGCAGTACTTC. Its translation: CASSQVREGRTYEQYF.

This clone appeared a single time. The rearrangement links TRBV19 to TRBJ2-5; maybe TRBD1 (5 bases). With 5 bases removed from V and 9 bases from J, the gap between germline ends came to 16 bases. Germline lookup yields CDR1 LNHDA and CDR2 SQIVND (reference sequence). The CDR3 contains 13 residues. The CDR3 DNA reads as TGTGCCAGTAGTTTCGGTCCAACCAGGGCCCAGTACTTC. Translation gives CASSFGPTRAQYF.

The chain is built from TRBV11-2 and TRBJ2-7; no definite D call. The V gene's germline CDR1 is SGHAT and CDR2 FQNNGV. The CDR3 sequence is 15 residues long. With 3 bases removed from V and 1 base from J, the gap between germline ends came to 13 bases. CDR3 DNA sequence: TGTGCCAGCAGCTTGGAGTTGAGTTTTTCCTACGAGCAGTACTTC. Translation gives CASSLELSFSYEQYF.

The chain joins TRBV7-8 to TRBJ2-5, with 7 bases identical to TRBD2. CDR3 length: 14 residues. Germline loops: CDR1 SGHVS, CDR2 FQNEAQ. V lost 3 bases and J lost 2; bases outside the gene matches: 3. CDR3 loop: CASSFGRLQETQYF. The CDR3 DNA sequence: TGTGCCAGCAGCTTCGGGAGGTTGCAAGAGACCCAGTACTTC.

The chain combines TRBV6-5 with TRBJ1-3; perhaps TRBD1 as D (6 bases). V was pared by 6 bases and J by 3 bases, with 12 bases between. The CDR3 has 14 residues. The germline V gene encodes CDR1 MNHEY and CDR2 SVGAGI. CDR3 residues: CASRRTVGGNTIYF. DNA of the CDR3: TGTGCCAGCAGGAGGACAGTGGGTGGAAACACCATATATTTT.

The chain combines TRBV4-2 with TRBJ2-2, with D possibly TRBD2 on 7 matching bases. This CDR3 has 17 amino acids. Germline CDR1 LGHNA, CDR2 YNFKEQ. The V and J ends lost 0 bases and 1 base respectively, with 12 bases between them. CDR3 in amino acids: CASSQDPGGLNTGELFF. Written as DNA, the CDR3 is TGTGCCAGCAGCCAAGACCCGGGGGGCCTGAACACCGGGGAGCTGTTTTTT.

The chain combines TRBV5-1 with TRBJ2-2; no definite D call. V was trimmed by 7 bases and J by 0 bases, leaving 4 bases between them. This CDR3 comprises 12 residues. CDR1 and CDR2 from the germline V gene are SGHRS and YFSETQ. The CDR3 protein is CASRANTGELFF. CDR3 sequence (DNA): TGCGCCAGCCGTGCGAACACCGGGGAGCTGTTTTTT.

V usage is TRBV2 and J usage is TRBJ2-3, with 7 nucleotides matching TRBD1. Germline lookup yields CDR1 SNHLY and CDR2 FYNNEI. The CDR3 has 15 residues. With 8 bases clipped from V and 0 bases from J, the junction kept 8 bases outside the gene matches. CDR3 sequence reads: CASGKTGPSTDTQYF. The CDR3 DNA is TGTGCCAGCGGAAAGACAGGGCCTAGCACAGATACGCAGTATTTT.

The J gene is TRBJ2-5, the V gene TRBV5-1; no definite D call. The CDR3 is made up of 13 amino acids. The V gene lost 4 bases and the J gene lost 0 bases, with 7 bases spanning the gap. CDR1 SGHRS and CDR2 YFSETQ come from the germline V gene. The CDR3 DNA reads TGCGCCAGCAGCGCTGAATACCAAGAGACCCAGTACTTC. This translates into CASSAEYQETQYF.

This clone was detected once. The CDR3 reads CASSEWTGRPDTQYF. The CDR3, as DNA: TGTGCCAGCAGCGAATGGACAGGGAGACCAGATACGCAGTATTTT. V gene TRBV9 combines with J gene TRBJ2-3; 8 bases fit TRBD1. CDR3 length: 15 residues. J was trimmed by 4 bases and V by 3 bases; bases with no gene match: 7. Looked up from germline, CDR1 is SGDLS and CDR2 is YYNGEE. Supplemented by reference TRBV9 and TRBJ2-3, the full variable domain reads DSGVTQTPKHLITATGQRVTLRCSPRSGDLSVYWYQQSLDQGLQFLIQYYNGEERAKGNILERFSAQQFPDLHSELNLSSLELGDSALYFCASSEWTGRPDTQYFGPGTRLTVL.

This rearrangement joins TRBV6-5 to TRBJ1-6; D perhaps matches TRBD1 (5 bases). Trimming took 5 bases from V and 4 from J, leaving 12 bases between them. CDR3 length: 15 amino acids. Germline V gives CDR1 MNHEY, CDR2 SVGAGI. CDR3 in DNA: TGTGCCAGCAGTCCCGGGACGGCGTATAATTCACCCCTCCACTTT. It is translated as CASSPGTAYNSPLHF.